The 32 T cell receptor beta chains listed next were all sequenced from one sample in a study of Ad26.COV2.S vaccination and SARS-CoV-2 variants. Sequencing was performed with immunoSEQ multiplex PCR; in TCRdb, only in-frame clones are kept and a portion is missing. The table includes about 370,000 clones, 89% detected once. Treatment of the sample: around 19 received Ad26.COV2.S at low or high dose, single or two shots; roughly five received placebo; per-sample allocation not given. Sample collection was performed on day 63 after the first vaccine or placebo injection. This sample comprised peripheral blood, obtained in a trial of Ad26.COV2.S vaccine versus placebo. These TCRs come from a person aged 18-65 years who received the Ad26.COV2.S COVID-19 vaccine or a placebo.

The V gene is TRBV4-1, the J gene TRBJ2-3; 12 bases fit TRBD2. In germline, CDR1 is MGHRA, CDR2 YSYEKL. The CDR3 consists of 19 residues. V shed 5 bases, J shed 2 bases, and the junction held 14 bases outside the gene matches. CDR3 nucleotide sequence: TGCGCCAGCAGCTTTACTGGACTAGCGGGACGGCTGAACACAGATACGCAGTATTTT. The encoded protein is CASSFTGLAGRLNTDTQYF.

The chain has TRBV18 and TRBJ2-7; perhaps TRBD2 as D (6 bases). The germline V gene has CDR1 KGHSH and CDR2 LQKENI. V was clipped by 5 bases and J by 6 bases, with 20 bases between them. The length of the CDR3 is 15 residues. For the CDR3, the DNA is TGTGCCAGCTCATGGGGCGGGACGGTCTCCGGCGAGCAGTACTTC. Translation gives CASSWGGTVSGEQYF.

CDR3 in amino acids: CASRPGGTAGPGELFF. The CDR3 DNA reads as TGTGCCAGCAGACCCGGGGGGACAGCGGGTCCCGGGGAGCTGTTTTTT. The chain carries TRBV7-2 and TRBJ2-2; D possibly uses TRBD1 or TRBD2 (7 bases each). Trimming cost V 6 bases and J 6 bases, with 20 bases left between them. Looked up from germline, CDR1 is SGHTA and CDR2 is FQGNSA. The CDR3 sequence is 16 residues long. Variable domain in full (rest from reference TRBV7-2 and TRBJ2-2): GAGVSQSPSNKVTEKGKDVELRCDPISGHTALYWYRQSLGQGLEFLIYFQGNSAPDKSGLPSDRFSAERTGGSVSTLTIQRTQQEDSAVYLCASRPGGTAGPGELFFGEGSRLTVL.

CDR3 bases: TGCAGCGGGGTGAACACTGAAGCTTTCTTT. It encodes CSGVNTEAFF. V gene TRBV29-1 combines with J gene TRBJ1-1; D gene unclear. Trimming removed 7 bases at V and 0 bases at J, with 3 bases between. This CDR3 region has 10 residues. Per the germline V gene, CDR1 is SQVTM and CDR2 is ANQGSEA.

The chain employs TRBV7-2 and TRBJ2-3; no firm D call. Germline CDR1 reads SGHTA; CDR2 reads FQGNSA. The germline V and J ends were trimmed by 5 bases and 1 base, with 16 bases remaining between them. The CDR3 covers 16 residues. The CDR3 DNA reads TGTGCCAGCAGCGTCCAGACAATCTTTGGCACAGATACGCAGTATTTT. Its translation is CASSVQTIFGTDTQYF.

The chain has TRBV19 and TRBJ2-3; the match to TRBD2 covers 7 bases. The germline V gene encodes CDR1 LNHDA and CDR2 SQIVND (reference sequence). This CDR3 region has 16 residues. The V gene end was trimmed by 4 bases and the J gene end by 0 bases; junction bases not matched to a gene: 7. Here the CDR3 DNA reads TGTGCCAGTAGTACCCAACTAGCGTCAAGCACAGATACGCAGTATTTT. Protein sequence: CASSTQLASSTDTQYF.

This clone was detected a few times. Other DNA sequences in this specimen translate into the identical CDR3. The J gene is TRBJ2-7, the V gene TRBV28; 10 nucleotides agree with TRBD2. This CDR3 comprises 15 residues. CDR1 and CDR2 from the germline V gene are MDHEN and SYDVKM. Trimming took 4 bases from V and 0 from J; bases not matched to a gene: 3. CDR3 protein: CASSSTSGNSYEQYF. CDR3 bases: TGTGCCAGCAGTTCCACTAGCGGGAACTCCTACGAGCAGTACTTC.

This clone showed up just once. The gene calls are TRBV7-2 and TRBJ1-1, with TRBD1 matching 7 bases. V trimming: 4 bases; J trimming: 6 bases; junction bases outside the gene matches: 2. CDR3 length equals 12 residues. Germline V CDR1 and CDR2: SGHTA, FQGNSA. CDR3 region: CASSSQGAEAFF. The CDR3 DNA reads TGTGCCAGCAGCTCCCAGGGGGCTGAAGCTTTCTTT.

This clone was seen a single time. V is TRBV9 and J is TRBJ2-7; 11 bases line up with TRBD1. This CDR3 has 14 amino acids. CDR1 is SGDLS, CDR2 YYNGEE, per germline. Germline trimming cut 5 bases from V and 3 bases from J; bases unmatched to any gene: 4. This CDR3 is CASSTGTGGYEQYF. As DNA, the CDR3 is TGTGCCAGCAGTACCGGGACAGGGGGCTACGAGCAGTACTTC.

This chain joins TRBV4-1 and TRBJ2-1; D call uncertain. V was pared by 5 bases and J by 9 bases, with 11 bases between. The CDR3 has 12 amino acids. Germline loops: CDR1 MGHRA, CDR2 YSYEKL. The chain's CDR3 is CASSWTPGEQFF. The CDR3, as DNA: TGCGCCAGCAGCTGGACCCCTGGTGAGCAGTTCTTC.

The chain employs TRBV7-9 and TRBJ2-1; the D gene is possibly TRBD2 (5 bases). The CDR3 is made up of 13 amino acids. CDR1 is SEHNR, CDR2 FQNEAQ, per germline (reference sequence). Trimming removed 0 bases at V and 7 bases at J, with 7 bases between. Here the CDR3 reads CASSLAVANEQFF. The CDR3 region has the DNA TGTGCCAGCAGCTTAGCAGTAGCGAATGAGCAGTTCTTC.

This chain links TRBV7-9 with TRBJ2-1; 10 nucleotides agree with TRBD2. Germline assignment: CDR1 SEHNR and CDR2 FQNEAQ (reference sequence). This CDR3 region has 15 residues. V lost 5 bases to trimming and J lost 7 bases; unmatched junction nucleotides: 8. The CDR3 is CASSLSGRATNEQFF. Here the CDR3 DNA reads TGTGCCAGCAGCCTGAGCGGGAGGGCCACGAATGAGCAGTTCTTC.

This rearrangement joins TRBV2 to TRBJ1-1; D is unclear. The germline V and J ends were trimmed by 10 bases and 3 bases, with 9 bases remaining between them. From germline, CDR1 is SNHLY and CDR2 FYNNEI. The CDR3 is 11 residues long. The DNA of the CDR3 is TGTGCCACCTCGCCCGACACTGAAGCTTTCTTT. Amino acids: CATSPDTEAFF.

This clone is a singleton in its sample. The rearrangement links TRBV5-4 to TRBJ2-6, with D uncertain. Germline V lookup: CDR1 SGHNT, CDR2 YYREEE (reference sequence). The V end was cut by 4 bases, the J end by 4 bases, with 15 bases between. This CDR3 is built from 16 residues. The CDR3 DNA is TGTGCCAGCAGCGATGCGAGGAAGTCCGGGGCCAACGTCCTGACTTTC. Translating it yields CASSDARKSGANVLTF.

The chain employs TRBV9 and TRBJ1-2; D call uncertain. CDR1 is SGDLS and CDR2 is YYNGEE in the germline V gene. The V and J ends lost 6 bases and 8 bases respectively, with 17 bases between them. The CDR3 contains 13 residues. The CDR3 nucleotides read TGTGCCAGCACTCCCGACGGCTTTCAGGGCTACACCTTC. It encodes CASTPDGFQGYTF.

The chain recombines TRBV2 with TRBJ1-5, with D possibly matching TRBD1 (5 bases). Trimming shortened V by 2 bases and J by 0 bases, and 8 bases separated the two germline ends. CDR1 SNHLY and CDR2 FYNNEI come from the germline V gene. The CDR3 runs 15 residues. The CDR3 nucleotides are TGTGCCAGCAGTGAAAGCAGGGTTAGCAATCAGCCCCAGCATTTT. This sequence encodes CASSESRVSNQPQHF.

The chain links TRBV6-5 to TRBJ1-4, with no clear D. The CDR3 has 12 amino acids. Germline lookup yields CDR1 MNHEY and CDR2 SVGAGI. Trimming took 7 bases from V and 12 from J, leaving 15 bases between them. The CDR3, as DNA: TGTGCCAGCATCAACGGAGCGCGGGAACTGTTTTTT. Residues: CASINGARELFF.

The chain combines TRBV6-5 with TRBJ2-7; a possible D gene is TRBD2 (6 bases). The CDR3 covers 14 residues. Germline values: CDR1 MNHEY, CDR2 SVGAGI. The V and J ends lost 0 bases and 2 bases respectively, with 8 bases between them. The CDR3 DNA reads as TGTGCCAGCAGTTACTCTCGGACTACCTACGAGCAGTACTTC. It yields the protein CASSYSRTTYEQYF.

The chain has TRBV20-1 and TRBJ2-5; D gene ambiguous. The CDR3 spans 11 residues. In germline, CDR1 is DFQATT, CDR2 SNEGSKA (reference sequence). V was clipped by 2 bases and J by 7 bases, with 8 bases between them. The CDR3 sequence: CSARSSGTQYF. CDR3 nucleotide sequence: TGCAGTGCTAGATCTAGTGGGACCCAGTACTTC.

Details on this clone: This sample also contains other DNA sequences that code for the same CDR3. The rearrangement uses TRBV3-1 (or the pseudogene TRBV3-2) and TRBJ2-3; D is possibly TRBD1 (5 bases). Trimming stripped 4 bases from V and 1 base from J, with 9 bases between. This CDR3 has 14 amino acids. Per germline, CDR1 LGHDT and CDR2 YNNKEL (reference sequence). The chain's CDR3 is CASSRDRRTDTQYF. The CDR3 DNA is TGTGCCAGCAGCCGAGACAGACGCACAGATACGCAGTATTTT.

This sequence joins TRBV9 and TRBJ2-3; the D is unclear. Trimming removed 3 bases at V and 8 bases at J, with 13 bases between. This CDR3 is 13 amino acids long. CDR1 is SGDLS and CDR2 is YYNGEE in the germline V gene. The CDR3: CASSATLAATQYF. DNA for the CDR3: TGTGCCAGCAGCGCCACCTTAGCCGCTACGCAGTATTTT.

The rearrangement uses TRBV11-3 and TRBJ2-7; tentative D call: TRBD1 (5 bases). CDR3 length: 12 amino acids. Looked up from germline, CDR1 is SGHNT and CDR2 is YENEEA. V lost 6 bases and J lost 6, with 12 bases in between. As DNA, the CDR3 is TGTGCCAGCAGAGGGGCTACCGGCGAGCAGTACTTC. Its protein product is CASRGATGEQYF.

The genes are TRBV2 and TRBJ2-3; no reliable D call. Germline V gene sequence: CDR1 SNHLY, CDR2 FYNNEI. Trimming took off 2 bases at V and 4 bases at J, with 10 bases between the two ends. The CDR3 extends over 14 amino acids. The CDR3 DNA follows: TGTGCCAGCAGTGAACCCCCGAGGCCAGATACGCAGTATTTT. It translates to CASSEPPRPDTQYF. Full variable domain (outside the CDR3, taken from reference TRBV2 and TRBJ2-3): EPEVTQTPSHQVTQMGQEVILRCVPISNHLYFYWYRQILGQKVEFLVSFYNNEISEKSEIFDDQFSVERPDGSNFTLKIRSTKLEDSAMYFCASSEPPRPDTQYFGPGTRLTVL.

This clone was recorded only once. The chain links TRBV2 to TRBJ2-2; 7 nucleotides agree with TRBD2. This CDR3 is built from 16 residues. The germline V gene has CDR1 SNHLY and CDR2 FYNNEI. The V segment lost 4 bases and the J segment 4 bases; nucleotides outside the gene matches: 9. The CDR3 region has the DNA TGTGCCAGCAGTGCCGGGAGGCTAGCAATCACCGGGGAGCTGTTTTTT. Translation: CASSAGRLAITGELFF.

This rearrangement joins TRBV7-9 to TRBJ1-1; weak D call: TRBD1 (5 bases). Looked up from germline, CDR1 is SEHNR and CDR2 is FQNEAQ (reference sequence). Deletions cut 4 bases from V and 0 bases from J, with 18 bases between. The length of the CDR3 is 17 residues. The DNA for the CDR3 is TGTGCCAGCAGCTCAACCCCTTTCCAGGGACTGAACACTGAAGCTTTCTTT. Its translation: CASSSTPFQGLNTEAFF.

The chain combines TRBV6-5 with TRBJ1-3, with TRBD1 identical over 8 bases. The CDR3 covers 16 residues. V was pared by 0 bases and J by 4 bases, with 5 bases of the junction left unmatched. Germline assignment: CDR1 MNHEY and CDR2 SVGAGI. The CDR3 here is CASSYSGTGLGNTIYF. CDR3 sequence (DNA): TGTGCCAGCAGTTACTCTGGGACAGGCCTGGGAAACACCATATATTTT.

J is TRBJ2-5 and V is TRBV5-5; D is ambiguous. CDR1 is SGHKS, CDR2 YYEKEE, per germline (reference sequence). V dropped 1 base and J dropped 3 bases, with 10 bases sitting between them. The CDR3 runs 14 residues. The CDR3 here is CASSLRRSEETQYF. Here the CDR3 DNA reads TGTGCCAGCAGCTTGAGGCGGAGCGAAGAGACCCAGTACTTC.

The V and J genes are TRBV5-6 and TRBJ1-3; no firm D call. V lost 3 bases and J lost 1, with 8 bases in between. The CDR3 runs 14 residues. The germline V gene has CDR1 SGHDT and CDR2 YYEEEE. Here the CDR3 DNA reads TGTGCCAGCAGCTCTGGCCCTTCTGGAAACACCATATATTTT. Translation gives CASSSGPSGNTIYF.

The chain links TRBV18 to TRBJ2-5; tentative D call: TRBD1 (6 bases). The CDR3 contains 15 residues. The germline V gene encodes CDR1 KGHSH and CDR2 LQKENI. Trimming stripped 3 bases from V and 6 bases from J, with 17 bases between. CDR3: CASSPRILDSQTQYF. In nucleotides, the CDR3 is TGTGCCAGCTCACCCCGGATCCTGGACAGCCAGACCCAGTACTTC.

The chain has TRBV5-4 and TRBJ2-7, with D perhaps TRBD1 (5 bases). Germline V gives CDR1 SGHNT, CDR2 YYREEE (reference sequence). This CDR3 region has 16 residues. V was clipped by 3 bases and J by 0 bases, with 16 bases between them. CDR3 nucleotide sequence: TGTGCCAGCAGCTCCCGAGGAGCAGGGATCTCCTACGAGCAGTACTTC. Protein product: CASSSRGAGISYEQYF.

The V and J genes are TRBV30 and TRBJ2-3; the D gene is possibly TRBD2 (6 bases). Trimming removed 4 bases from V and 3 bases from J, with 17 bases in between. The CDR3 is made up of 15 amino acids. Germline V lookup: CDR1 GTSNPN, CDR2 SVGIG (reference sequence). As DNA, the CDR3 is TGTGCCTGGACCGAGGGGCTAGCGAATACAGATACGCAGTATTTT. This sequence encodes CAWTEGLANTDTQYF.

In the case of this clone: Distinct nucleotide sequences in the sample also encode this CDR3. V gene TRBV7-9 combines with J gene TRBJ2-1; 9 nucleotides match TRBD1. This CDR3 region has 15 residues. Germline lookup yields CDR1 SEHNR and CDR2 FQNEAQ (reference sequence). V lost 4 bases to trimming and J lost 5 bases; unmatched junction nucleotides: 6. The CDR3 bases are TGTGCCAGCAGCTCGGGACAGGGCCTAAACAATGAGCAGTTCTTC. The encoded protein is CASSSGQGLNNEQFF.